This TCR beta chain was identified in a study of radiotherapy plus CTLA-4 blockade in lung cancer. Study background: An objective response was seen in 15% to 20% of patients, and disease control in 25% to 40%.

Whole-study findings and limits: Interferon-beta and early blood T cell clone dynamics reportedly predicted response best. Blood saw expansion of tumor-derived TCR clones after radiotherapy plus ipilimumab.

Those patients who had chemo-refractory metastatic non-small-cell lung cancer were given focal radiation along with CTLA-4 blockade through ipilimumab. The CDR3 totals 13 residues. V was pared by 5 bases and J by 7 bases, with 11 bases between. Per germline, CDR1 SGHTA and CDR2 FQGNSA. To note about this clone: Its antigen remains unknown.

Sequencing was performed with immunoSEQ multiplex PCR; in TCRdb, only in-frame clones are kept and a portion is missing. The profile shows about 67,000 clones, roughly 76% of them singletons. The V gene is TRBV7-2, the J gene TRBJ1-4; D not resolved. The receptor comes from a human donor with non-small cell lung cancer whose response to radiotherapy plus ipilimumab could not be evaluated. Some clones in this sample may be carry-over from other donors' samples. The sample consisted of peripheral blood, taken from a patient treated with radiotherapy plus ipilimumab. CDR3: CASSPGRLEKLFF. The CDR3 DNA is TGTGCCAGCAGCCCCGGTCGACTTGAAAAACTGTTTTTT.